Each of the 18 T cell receptor beta chains below was sequenced from the same sample in a study of OX40 agonist ivuxolimab in advanced cancers. Only in-frame clones appear in the TCRdb table, and some are missing; sequencing was by immunoSEQ multiplex PCR. Of about 78,000 clones detected, roughly 92% appear once; the ten largest clones hold roughly 2.8%. The sequencing used CD4+ or CD8+ T cells sorted from blood, collected in a trial of the OX40 agonist ivuxolimab. These receptors came from an adult with an advanced solid tumor such as melanoma, head and neck, liver or kidney cancer.

V usage is TRBV6-5 and J usage is TRBJ1-1; D not resolved. CDR1 is MNHEY and CDR2 is SVGAGI in the germline V gene. This CDR3 contains 15 residues. Between the trimmed V and J ends, which lost 5 bases and 4 bases, there was a span of 17 bases. Written as DNA, the CDR3 is TGTGCCAGCAGTCTGCAGCCCGCCTCGGGCACTGAAGCTTTCTTT. This sequence encodes CASSLQPASGTEAFF.

This clone was counted between two and nine times. One junction end disagrees with the germline gene, perhaps due to a read error. This chain connects TRBV5-4 to TRBJ1-2; D remains ambiguous. Germline V gene data show CDR1 as SGHNT and CDR2 as YYREEE (reference sequence). The CDR3 covers 12 residues. CDR3 DNA sequence: TGTGCCAGCACCTTGCTAGGCTATGGCTACACCTTC. Its protein is CASTLLGYGYTF.

The V call is TRBV20-1, the J call TRBJ2-5, with D tentatively TRBD1 or TRBD2 (7 bases each). The CDR3 consists of 11 residues. Between the trimmed V and J ends, which lost 6 bases and 5 bases, there was a span of 10 bases. Germline loops: CDR1 DFQATT, CDR2 SNEGSKA (reference sequence). The CDR3: CSARGGETQYF. CDR3 DNA sequence: TGCAGTGCCAGGGGGGGGGAGACCCAGTACTTC.

This chain links TRBV5-1 with TRBJ1-1; 9 bases map to TRBD1. J was trimmed by 8 bases and V by 2 bases; bases with no gene match: 1. CDR3 size: 12 residues. Germline loops: CDR1 SGHRS, CDR2 YFSETQ. Here the CDR3 reads CASSFGQGEAFF. The CDR3 nucleotides read TGCGCCAGCAGCTTCGGACAGGGGGAAGCTTTCTTT.

The chain has TRBV5-1 and TRBJ1-2; D is unresolved. Germline CDR1 and CDR2: SGHRS and YFSETQ. V lost 1 base and J 7 bases, leaving 20 bases between the germline ends. CDR3 length: 16 residues. CDR3 sequence reads: CASSLSARLEGSGYTF. The CDR3 nucleotides are TGCGCCAGCAGCTTGAGCGCGAGGTTAGAGGGCTCTGGCTACACCTTC.

The sample holds one count of this clone. The V call is TRBV27, the J call TRBJ1-2, with D tentatively TRBD1 (5 bases). Between the trimmed V and J ends, which lost 6 bases and 4 bases, there was a span of 18 bases. This CDR3 spans 15 amino acids. Looked up from germline, CDR1 is MNHEY and CDR2 is SMNVEV (reference sequence). The CDR3 DNA sequence: TGTGCCAGCAGCTCACGGTCCGGGGGGATCTATGGCTACACCTTC. Translation: CASSSRSGGIYGYTF.

The chain carries TRBV6-5 and TRBJ2-1; a weak D match, TRBD1 (5 bases). The CDR3 runs to 15 residues. In germline, CDR1 is MNHEY, CDR2 SVGAGI. V was pared by 2 bases and J by 2 bases, with 10 bases between. The CDR3 DNA is TGTGCCAGCAGTTACGCAGGGTTAGCCTACAATGAGCAGTTCTTC. Encoded protein: CASSYAGLAYNEQFF.

This chain uses TRBV29-1 with TRBJ2-1; a possible D gene is TRBD2 (6 bases). Trimming cost V 4 bases and J 3 bases, with 13 bases left between them. This CDR3 contains 14 residues. Germline-derived CDR1 and CDR2 are SQVTM and ANQGSEA. CDR3 in DNA: TGCAGCGTTGGTGTTGGGGGAGGCTACAATGAGCAGTTCTTC. Translation gives CSVGVGGGYNEQFF.

The genes are TRBV29-1 and TRBJ2-1; D ambiguous. Germline lookup yields CDR1 SQVTM and CDR2 ANQGSEA. The V end was cut by 4 bases, the J end by 3 bases, with 7 bases between. This CDR3 has 12 residues. Here the CDR3 DNA reads TGCAGCGTTGGGCTCAGCTACAATGAGCAGTTCTTC. As protein: CSVGLSYNEQFF.

The V gene is TRBV18, the J gene TRBJ1-2, with 7 bases that match TRBD1. V shed 3 bases and J 3 bases; nucleotides not matched to a gene: 10. The CDR3 has 16 amino acids. Germline V gives CDR1 KGHSH, CDR2 LQKENI. CDR3 protein: CASSPGDRVGDYGYTF. The CDR3 DNA reads as TGTGCCAGCTCACCGGGTGACAGGGTCGGGGACTATGGCTACACCTTC.

The chain recombines TRBV5-1 with TRBJ1-1; D uncertain. Looked up from germline, CDR1 is SGHRS and CDR2 is YFSETQ. Trimming stripped 2 bases from V and 0 bases from J, with 8 bases between. The CDR3 totals 14 residues. The CDR3 nucleotides read TGCGCCAGCAGCTTCCGGGGAGTGAACACTGAAGCTTTCTTT. Its protein product is CASSFRGVNTEAFF. The full variable domain, in which reference TRBV5-1 and TRBJ1-1 provide the parts outside the CDR3, is KAGVTQTPRYLIKTRGQQVTLSCSPISGHRSVSWYQQTPGQGLQFLFEYFSETQRNKGNFPGRFSGRQFSNSRSEMNVSTLELGDSALYLCASSFRGVNTEAFFGQGTRLTVV.

The rearrangement joins TRBV5-5 to TRBJ2-7; D not resolved. This CDR3 region has 14 residues. The germline V and J ends were trimmed by 0 bases and 6 bases, with 13 bases remaining between them. Germline CDR1 reads SGHKS; CDR2 reads YYEKEE (reference sequence). The CDR3 nucleotides read TGTGCCAGCAGCTTGGCCGGCGTAGTCCGCGAGCAGTACTTC. Translation: CASSLAGVVREQYF.

V gene TRBV4-1 combines with J gene TRBJ1-2; D not resolved. Germline values: CDR1 MGHRA, CDR2 YSYEKL. This CDR3 spans 14 amino acids. V was clipped by 4 bases and J by 2 bases, with 11 bases between them. CDR3 nucleotides: TGCGCCAGCAGCCCCCAGCAAGTGAACTATGGCTACACCTTC. This translates into CASSPQQVNYGYTF.

The chain is built from TRBV4-1 and TRBJ1-6; TRBD1 might be the D (6 bases). This CDR3 has 15 amino acids. Trimming removed 5 bases at V and 7 bases at J, with 15 bases between. The germline gives CDR1 MGHRA, CDR2 YSYEKL. CDR3 DNA: TGCGCCAGCAGCTACCGGGGGGCAGGGAATTCACCCCTCCACTTT. Its translation is CASSYRGAGNSPLHF.

The chain carries TRBV5-6 and TRBJ2-6, with D perhaps matching TRBD1 (5 bases). Germline CDR1 is SGHDT and CDR2 is YYEEEE. The V end lost 2 bases, the J end lost 2 bases, and 8 bases lay between the germline ends. The CDR3 length is 15 residues. The CDR3 protein is CASSFRVAGANVLTF. DNA for the CDR3: TGTGCCAGCAGCTTCAGGGTGGCTGGGGCCAACGTCCTGACTTTC. Drawing the rest from reference TRBV5-6 and TRBJ2-6, the complete variable domain is DAGVTQSPTHLIKTRGQQVTLRCSPKSGHDTVSWYQQALGQGPQFIFQYYEEEERQRGNFPDRFSGHQFPNYSSELNVNALLLGDSALYLCASSFRVAGANVLTFGAGSRLTVL.

V is TRBV2 and J is TRBJ2-3, with D possibly matching TRBD2 (5 bases). With 3 bases removed from V and 2 bases from J, the gap between germline ends came to 12 bases. CDR3 length: 15 amino acids. Germline CDR1 reads SNHLY; CDR2 reads FYNNEI. This chain's CDR3 is CASSDERTYTDTQYF. CDR3 nucleotides: TGTGCCAGCAGTGACGAGCGGACTTACACAGATACGCAGTATTTT.

In its sample, this clone was seen once. The CDR3 DNA is TGTGCCAGCTCACCACCGCAAGGCCCCGTAAGGAATCGCGAGCAGTACTTC. Amino acids: CASSPPQGPVRNREQYF. The genes are TRBV18 and TRBJ2-7; D remains unclear. Germline assignment: CDR1 KGHSH and CDR2 LQKENI. V shed 0 bases and J shed 6 bases, with 21 bases lying between them. The CDR3 has 17 residues.

Comment on this clone: Other DNA sequences in the sample encode the same CDR3. V usage is TRBV6-5 and J usage is TRBJ1-2, with no clear D. This CDR3 is built from 13 residues. V was clipped by 6 bases and J by 0 bases, with 8 bases between them. Looked up from germline, CDR1 is MNHEY and CDR2 is SVGAGI. CDR3 sequence reads: CASSRASNYGYTF. CDR3 DNA sequence: TGTGCCAGCAGCCGGGCCTCTAACTATGGCTACACCTTC.